This TCR beta chain was retrieved from a study of cytomegalovirus exposure and HLA in healthy donors. Notes on the study in general: Diagnosis of cytomegalovirus status made by the classifier reportedly showed high specificity and sensitivity. It was found in a later analysis that first-cohort TCR clusters tended to co-occur in the 100 to 150 validation repertoires. The study listed roughly 160 cytomegalovirus-associated TCR beta chains.

Profiling relied on immunoSEQ multiplex PCR, and the TCRdb table lists in-frame clones only, not all of them. The sample consists of 150,000 to 200,000 clones, around 87% of them appearing once. Concerning this clone itself: Its antigen is currently unknown.

The germline CDR1 and CDR2 sequences are MNHNS and SASEGT. The CDR3 runs to 14 residues. The V end was cut by 6 bases, the J end by 1 base, with 12 bases between. What was sequenced was PBMCs. The chain employs TRBV6-1 and TRBJ1-1; D possibly corresponds to TRBD1 (5 bases). This receptor was taken from a woman aged 25 to 39 in good health and CMV-seronegative. For the CDR3, the DNA is TGTGCCAGCAGCCTGGACAATTCGAACACTGAAGCTTTCTTT. Translating gives CASSLDNSNTEAFF.